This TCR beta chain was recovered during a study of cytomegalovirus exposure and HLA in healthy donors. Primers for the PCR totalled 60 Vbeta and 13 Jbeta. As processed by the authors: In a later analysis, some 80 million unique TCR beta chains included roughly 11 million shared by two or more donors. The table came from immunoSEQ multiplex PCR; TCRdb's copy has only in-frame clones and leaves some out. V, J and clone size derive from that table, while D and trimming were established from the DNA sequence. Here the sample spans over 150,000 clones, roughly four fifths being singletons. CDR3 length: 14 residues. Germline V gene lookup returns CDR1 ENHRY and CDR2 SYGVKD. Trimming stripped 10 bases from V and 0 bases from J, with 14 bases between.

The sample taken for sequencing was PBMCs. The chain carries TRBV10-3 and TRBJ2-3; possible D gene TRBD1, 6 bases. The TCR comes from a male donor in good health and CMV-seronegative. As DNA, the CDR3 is TGTGCCACGCTCGAGGGGGAAAGCACAGATACGCAGTATTTT. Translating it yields CATLEGESTDTQYF.